Sequencing of this T cell receptor (beta chain) was carried out in a study of post-analysis software for immune sequencing data. Overall study findings and caveats: Four or five TRBV segments were significantly more frequent in patients than in controls. TRBV5-6, TRBV5-1 and TRBV20-1 were among these segments. For normalized Chao1 diversity, multiple sclerosis patients scored significantly lower than controls did. When the samples were clustered directly with F measure, those that had been prepared in the same batch showed strong co-clustering.

Tagging with unique molecular identifiers was a feature of the TCR beta cDNA libraries. The T cell input of roughly 0.9 to 11 million gave a few hundred thousand cDNA molecules. TCRdb re-called the PCR reads through MiXCR, storing one row per CDR3 protein. The table shows about 680,000 distinct CDR3 sequences, with approximately 59% occurring only once. In this sample, this clonotype turned up once. The antigen is unknown. This CDR3 is 11 amino acids long. V lost 3 bases, J lost 6 bases, and 5 bases lay in between. Looked up from germline, CDR1 is SNHLY and CDR2 is FYNNEI. This TCR was recovered from a girl aged 2 to 10 with multiple sclerosis. The gene calls are TRBV2 and TRBJ1-1; unclear D gene. What was sequenced was blood. The CDR3 is CASSEAPEAFF. DNA for the CDR3: TGTGCCAGCAGTGAGGCCCCTGAAGCTTTCTTT.